The 24 T cell receptor beta chains below all came from one sample that was sequenced in a study of long-term antiretroviral therapy in people with HIV. Sequencing relied on immunoSEQ assay v3.0, run at survey level. Measured with immunoSEQ multiplex PCR; TCRdb has only the in-frame clones, and not every one. The sample lists tens of thousands of clones, around 83% seen once, with 5.6% in the top ten. Specimen: unsorted PBMCs, collected 0.7 years before starting antiretroviral therapy. The receptors were sampled from a man aged 30 to 45 with HIV.

A few counts support this clone. V is TRBV27 and J is TRBJ2-1, with 10 bases fitting TRBD2. J was trimmed by 0 bases and V by 3 bases; bases with no gene match: 5. Germline CDR1 is MNHEY and CDR2 is SMNVEV (reference sequence). The CDR3 sequence is 17 residues long. Written as DNA, the CDR3 is TGTGCCAGCAGTTTTAGCGGGGGGCCTCTCTCCTACAATGAGCAGTTCTTC. Translating it yields CASSFSGGPLSYNEQFF.

The V gene is TRBV29-1, the J gene TRBJ2-2, with a weak D call TRBD1 (5 bases). The V gene lost 6 bases and the J gene lost 5 bases, with 7 bases spanning the gap. Germline CDR1 and CDR2: SQVTM and ANQGSEA. The CDR3 runs 11 residues. The CDR3 coding sequence is TGCAGCGTCAGGGATACCGGGGAGCTGTTTTTT. It codes for CSVRDTGELFF.

The chain recombines TRBV15 with TRBJ2-7, with a possible D match to TRBD1 (5 bases). Trimming pared 2 bases from V and 5 bases from J, leaving 13 bases between. The CDR3 runs to 14 residues. Germline V CDR1 and CDR2: LNHNV, YYDKDF (reference sequence). The CDR3 DNA is TGTGCCACCAGCAGATTAATTAGGGGCGACGAGCAGTACTTC. Translated: CATSRLIRGDEQYF.

V and J are TRBV19 and TRBJ1-2; TRBD1 aligns across 10 bases. The CDR3 has 14 amino acids. The J segment lost 2 bases and the V segment lost 6 bases, leaving 3 bases of the junction unmatched. The V gene's germline CDR1 is LNHDA and CDR2 SQIVND (reference sequence). The CDR3 bases are TGTGCCAGTAGGGCGGACAGGGGGAACTATGGCTACACCTTC. Residues: CASRADRGNYGYTF.

The chain employs TRBV7-8 and TRBJ2-7; 10 bases map to TRBD2. V was clipped by 3 bases and J by 5 bases; unmatched bases: 4. The CDR3 runs 14 residues. Germline lookup yields CDR1 SGHVS and CDR2 FQNEAQ. Written as DNA, the CDR3 is TGTGCCAGCAGCTTCGGTCTAGCGGGGGACGAGCAGTACTTC. Protein product: CASSFGLAGDEQYF.

V is TRBV27 and J is TRBJ2-3, with D unresolved. This CDR3 is built from 12 residues. Germline V gene lookup returns CDR1 MNHEY and CDR2 SMNVEV (reference sequence). V shed 3 bases and J shed 3 bases, with 4 bases lying between them. CDR3 nucleotides: TGTGCCAGCAGTTTGGGTACAGATACGCAGTATTTT. It translates to CASSLGTDTQYF.

The chain is built from TRBV5-4 and TRBJ2-3; D unclear. V lost 4 bases, J lost 10 bases, and 10 bases lay in between. The CDR3 consists of 11 residues. The germline gives CDR1 SGHNT, CDR2 YYREEE (reference sequence). CDR3 amino acids: CASSVIVPQYF. CDR3 in DNA: TGTGCCAGCAGCGTCATCGTACCGCAGTATTTT.

This chain uses TRBV27 with TRBJ2-1; 8 bases map to TRBD1. The V gene's germline CDR1 is MNHEY and CDR2 SMNVEV (reference sequence). V was pared by 2 bases and J by 8 bases, with 8 bases of the junction left unmatched. The length of the CDR3 is 15 residues. The CDR3 sequence is CASSLAQGAIDEQFF. The CDR3 DNA reads as TGTGCCAGCAGTTTAGCGCAGGGGGCGATTGATGAGCAGTTCTTC.

The chain has TRBV5-1 and TRBJ2-5, with 9 bases that match TRBD2. Germline trimming cut 0 bases from V and 5 bases from J; bases unmatched to any gene: 14. CDR1 and CDR2 from the germline V gene are SGHRS and YFSETQ. CDR3 length equals 18 residues. CDR3 bases: TGCGCCAGCAGCTTGGTCCCCCCCGTGCGGGGGGGCGGGGAGACCCAGTACTTC. It codes for CASSLVPPVRGGGETQYF. The full variable domain, with the rest looked up from reference TRBV5-1 and TRBJ2-5, is KAGVTQTPRYLIKTRGQQVTLSCSPISGHRSVSWYQQTPGQGLQFLFEYFSETQRNKGNFPGRFSGRQFSNSRSEMNVSTLELGDSALYLCASSLVPPVRGGGETQYFGPGTRLLVL.

The V gene is TRBV6-5, the J gene TRBJ2-3; D remains unclear. The CDR3 covers 16 residues. CDR1 is MNHEY, CDR2 SVGAGI, per germline. The V end was cut by 2 bases, the J end by 5 bases, with 17 bases between. CDR3 region: CASSYGPGGRRDTQYF. DNA for the CDR3: TGTGCCAGCAGTTACGGCCCTGGCGGCCGGAGAGATACGCAGTATTTT.

The chain recombines TRBV13 with TRBJ2-2, with D maybe TRBD1 (5 bases). Trimming pared 3 bases from V and 5 bases from J, leaving 7 bases between. Germline loops: CDR1 PRHDT, CDR2 FYEKMQ (reference sequence). The CDR3 length is 13 residues. The CDR3 region is CASSLGPTGELFF. DNA of the CDR3: TGTGCCAGCAGCTTGGGGCCTACCGGGGAGCTGTTTTTT. Together with reference TRBV13 and TRBJ2-2, the CDR3 gives the full variable domain: AAGVIQSPRHLIKEKRETATLKCYPIPRHDTVYWYQQGPGQDPQFLISFYEKMQSDKGSIPDRFSAQQFSDYHSELNMSSLELGDSALYFCASSLGPTGELFFGEGSRLTVL.

The V call is TRBV20-1, the J call TRBJ2-7, with no clear D. Between the trimmed V and J ends, which lost 3 bases and 6 bases, there was a span of 9 bases. CDR3 length equals 11 residues. Germline V gene sequence: CDR1 DFQATT, CDR2 SNEGSKA (reference sequence). DNA of the CDR3: TGCAGTGCTAGCCTTGAGTTCGAGCAGTACTTC. This sequence encodes CSASLEFEQYF.

The chain recombines TRBV6-5 with TRBJ2-1; 10 nucleotides align to TRBD2. V was clipped by 8 bases and J by 10 bases; unmatched bases: 8. Germline V gene sequence: CDR1 MNHEY, CDR2 SVGAGI. This CDR3 has 13 residues. The CDR3 DNA reads as TGTGCCAGCGGCGGGACTAGCGATTGGGAGCAGTTCTTC. This codes for CASGGTSDWEQFF.

The V gene is TRBV7-8, the J gene TRBJ2-3; the match to TRBD2 covers 11 bases. This CDR3 has 18 amino acids. Germline trimming cut 5 bases from V and 2 bases from J; bases unmatched to any gene: 12. The germline CDR1 and CDR2 sequences are SGHVS and FQNEAQ. Here the CDR3 reads CASSRPGTSGSLTDTQYF. CDR3 DNA sequence: TGTGCCAGCAGCCGTCCCGGGACTAGCGGTTCCCTCACAGATACGCAGTATTTT.

The rearrangement links TRBV28 to TRBJ2-7, with D unclear. Trimming removed 3 bases from V and 2 bases from J, with 8 bases in between. Germline values: CDR1 MDHEN, CDR2 SYDVKM. The CDR3 is 13 amino acids. This CDR3 reads CASSFRWAYEQYF. CDR3 nucleotides: TGTGCCAGCAGTTTCCGCTGGGCCTACGAGCAGTACTTC.

This clone was detected once. The chain has TRBV7-8 and TRBJ2-2; TRBD1 aligns across 10 bases. The CDR3 covers 19 residues. The germline CDR1 and CDR2 sequences are SGHVS and FQNEAQ. Losses at the gene ends were 7 bases for V and 2 bases for J; bases not matched to a gene: 16. The CDR3 DNA is TGTGCCAGCACCGCTGGATTGCATGGGACAGGGGTTAACACCGGGGAGCTGTTTTTT. It specifies CASTAGLHGTGVNTGELFF.

The chain links TRBV30 to TRBJ1-1, with no clear D. V lost 0 bases and J lost 1, with 6 bases in between. The CDR3 has 13 residues. The V gene's germline CDR1 is GTSNPN and CDR2 SVGIG (reference sequence). The CDR3 loop is CAWSVESNTEAFF. As DNA, the CDR3 is TGTGCCTGGAGTGTGGAATCGAACACTGAAGCTTTCTTT.

This clone appeared a single time. V usage is TRBV4-3 and J usage is TRBJ2-6, with 9 nucleotides matching TRBD1. This CDR3 contains 18 residues. Germline loops: CDR1 LGHNA, CDR2 YSLEER. Trimming cost V 0 bases and J 1 base; bases outside gene matches: 4. CDR3 region: CASSQEGQGKSGANVLTF. The CDR3 DNA sequence: TGCGCCAGCAGCCAAGAGGGACAGGGAAAATCTGGGGCCAACGTCCTGACTTTC.

The gene calls are TRBV19 and TRBJ1-6; unclear D gene. Germline lookup yields CDR1 LNHDA and CDR2 SQIVND (reference sequence). The CDR3 has 13 amino acids. V was cut by 7 bases and J by 3 bases, with 7 bases left in between. The CDR3, as DNA: TGTGCCAGTACCGGGAACTATAATTCACCCCTCCACTTT. This encodes CASTGNYNSPLHF. The variable domain in full, with the rest retrieved from reference TRBV19 and TRBJ1-6, is DGGITQSPKYLFRKEGQNVTLSCEQNLNHDAMYWYRQDPGQGLRLIYYSQIVNDFQKGDIAEGYSVSREKKESFPLTVTSAQKNPTAFYLCASTGNYNSPLHFGNGTRLTVT.

The genes are TRBV4-2 and TRBJ2-4; D call uncertain. V was clipped by 0 bases and J by 0 bases, with 15 bases between them. CDR1 LGHNA and CDR2 YNFKEQ come from the germline V gene. The CDR3 sequence is 18 residues long. The CDR3 here is CASSQDLGRALAKNIQYF. CDR3 coding DNA: TGTGCCAGCAGCCAAGATCTAGGTAGAGCGCTAGCCAAAAACATTCAGTACTTC.

The rearrangement joins TRBV30 to TRBJ1-5, with TRBD1 matching 12 bases. V lost 3 bases and J lost 6; bases outside the gene matches: 15. The CDR3 totals 18 residues. The V gene's germline CDR1 is GTSNPN and CDR2 SVGIG (reference sequence). DNA of the CDR3: TGTGCCTGGAGAATAAGTTTGGGACAGGGGGCTGGGGGTCAGCCCCAGCATTTT. This sequence encodes CAWRISLGQGAGGQPQHF.

In this sample, this clone turned up once. The chain couples TRBV6-5 to TRBJ1-5, with 8 positions matching TRBD1. The germline gives CDR1 MNHEY, CDR2 SVGAGI. The CDR3 covers 15 residues. The V segment lost 4 bases and the J segment 3 bases; nucleotides outside the gene matches: 5. In DNA form, the CDR3 reads TGTGCCAGCAGTTCTCCGGACAGGGACAATCAGCCCCAGCATTTT. Residues: CASSSPDRDNQPQHF.

This chain connects TRBV28 to TRBJ1-5; 7 nucleotides agree with TRBD1. The CDR3 totals 14 residues. Germline CDR1 MDHEN, CDR2 SYDVKM. Trimming removed 7 bases from V and 3 bases from J; junction bases left unmatched: 6. DNA of the CDR3: TGTGCCAGCAATCCGGGACAGTTCAATCAGCCCCAGCATTTT. This encodes CASNPGQFNQPQHF.

V usage is TRBV5-3 and J usage is TRBJ2-1; 7 bases map to TRBD1. TRBV5-3 is an open reading frame, and its role is uncertain. The V gene end was trimmed by 4 bases and the J gene end by 0 bases; junction bases not matched to a gene: 7. The CDR3 contains 16 residues. DNA for the CDR3: TGTGCCAGAAGCAACAGGGGCCAGCACTCCTACAATGAGCAGTTCTTC. This codes for CARSNRGQHSYNEQFF.